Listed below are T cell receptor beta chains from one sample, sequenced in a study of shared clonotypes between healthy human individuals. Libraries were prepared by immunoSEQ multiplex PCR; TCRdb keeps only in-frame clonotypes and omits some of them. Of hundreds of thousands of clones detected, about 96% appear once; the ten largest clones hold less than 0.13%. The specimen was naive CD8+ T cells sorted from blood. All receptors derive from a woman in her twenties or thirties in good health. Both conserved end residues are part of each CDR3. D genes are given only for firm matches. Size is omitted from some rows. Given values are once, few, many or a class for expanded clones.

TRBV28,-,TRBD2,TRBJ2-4,CASSRWIGRRLAKNIQYF,TGTGCCAGCAGTCGCTGGATCGGGAGGAGACTAGCCAAAAACATTCAGTACTTC
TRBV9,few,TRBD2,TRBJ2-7,CASSEGLAGYEQYF,TGTGCCAGCAGCGAGGGACTAGCGGGCTACGAGCAGTACTTC
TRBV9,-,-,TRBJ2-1,CASSVAQQGAYNEQFF,TGTGCCAGCAGCGTCGCCCAGCAAGGCGCCTACAATGAGCAGTTCTTC
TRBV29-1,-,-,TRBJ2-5,CSVLGGRETQYF,TGCAGCGTTCTTGGGGGGCGGGAGACCCAGTACTTC
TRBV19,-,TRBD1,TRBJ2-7,CASSLSGTGGNEQYF,TGTGCCAGTAGTCTATCCGGGACAGGGGGCAACGAGCAGTACTTC
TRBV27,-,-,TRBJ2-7,CASSPAMGLTYEQYF,TGTGCCAGCAGTCCCGCTATGGGATTGACCTACGAGCAGTACTTC
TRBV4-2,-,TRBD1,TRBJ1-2,CASSQEGQGLSGHGYTF,TGTGCCAGCAGCCAAGAGGGACAGGGCCTATCGGGGCATGGCTACACCTTC
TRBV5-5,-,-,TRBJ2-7,CASSHQGNEQYF,TGTGCCAGCAGCCACCAGGGGAACGAGCAGTACTTC
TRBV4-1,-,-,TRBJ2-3,CASSQWQGTDTQYF,TGCGCCAGCAGCCAGTGGCAGGGGACAGATACGCAGTATTTT
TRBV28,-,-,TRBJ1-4,CASSLPTLPGRGEKLFF,TGTGCCAGCAGTTTACCGACACTTCCAGGGAGGGGTGAAAAACTGTTTTTT
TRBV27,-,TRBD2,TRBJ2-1,CASSPSSGAYNEQFF,TGTGCCAGCAGTCCTTCTAGCGGCGCTTACAATGAGCAGTTCTTC
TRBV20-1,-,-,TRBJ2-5,CSAGSWETQYF,TGCAGTGCAGGGTCGTGGGAGACCCAGTACTTC
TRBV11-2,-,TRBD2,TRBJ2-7,CASSLGGRHVDEQYF,TGTGCCAGCAGCTTAGGCGGGAGACACGTCGACGAGCAGTACTTC
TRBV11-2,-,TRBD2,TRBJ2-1,CASSFDLGGIDNEQFF,TGTGCCAGCAGCTTCGATCTGGGGGGGATAGACAATGAGCAGTTCTTC
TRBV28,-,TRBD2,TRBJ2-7,CASSFPGGSYEQYF,TGTGCCAGCAGTTTTCCGGGAGGGTCCTACGAGCAGTACTTC
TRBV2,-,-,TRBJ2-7,CASQGFASYEQYF,TGTGCCAGCCAGGGATTTGCATCCTACGAGCAGTACTTC
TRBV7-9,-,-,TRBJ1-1,CASSQGTEAFF,TGTGCCAGCAGCCAAGGCACTGAAGCTTTCTTT
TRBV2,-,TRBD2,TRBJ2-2,CASSSREANTGELFF,TGTGCCAGCAGTTCGCGGGAGGCGAACACCGGGGAGCTGTTTTTT